This T cell receptor (beta chain) was sequenced in a study of T cells in Graves' hyperthyroidism and ophthalmopathy (dated by TCRdb to the late 2010s). General notes on the study: Peripheral blood was sampled at the time of initial diagnosis, prior to any treatment. According to the paper, TCR Vbeta CDR3 sequencing was carried out on 135 peripheral blood samples, which came from under 50 ophthalmopathy, 75 or so hyperthyroidism and roughly 17 progressor patients. After blood sampling, hyperthyroidism patients were treated with methimazole at a starting dose of 30 mg daily, and ophthalmopathy patients were treated with high-dose intravenous methylprednisolone. TCR V-J signatures able to tell the groups apart were searched for in a discovery cohort of 90 to 100 patients, of whom around 43 had Graves' ophthalmopathy and about 60 had stable Graves' hyperthyroidism. The approximately 100 discovery patients were divided at random into training and test sets in a 7:3 ratio. In six Graves' hyperthyroidism patients, the study also compared T-cell repertoires from thyroid tissue with T-cell repertoires from blood. Whether ophthalmopathy could be predicted prospectively was tested in an independent validation cohort made up of 18 to 20 hyperthyroidism patients plus 17 patients who later progressed to ophthalmopathy.

Points the paper makes about the study in general: In cross-validation, a model built on a 13 V-J signature told ophthalmopathy apart from stable hyperthyroidism with about 90% sensitivity and roughly 81% specificity, and in testing the same model reached 80%/75%. Sample size was not statistically predetermined, and blinding of investigators to group allocation was not performed. Most expanded thyroid clonotypes (frequency above 0.001) were also detected in blood, suggesting blood repertoires may reflect thyroid immune responses. In validation, the model predicted progression to ophthalmopathy with approximately 71% sensitivity and less than 80% specificity, a median of 6.5 months before onset.

Amplification of TCR beta CDR3 regions was carried out from RNA transcripts. For the first round of RT-PCR on the TCR CDR3, the HTBI primer set was used together with the Qiagen OneStep RT-PCR kit. A second multiplex PCR round built the libraries, followed by size selection and purification. The libraries were sequenced on an Illumina HiSeq2000 using paired-end 100 bp reads. Per the source publication's procedure: SOAPnuke was used to process the raw data, throwing out any read that contained adapters or uncalled bases, had a mean Phred below 15, or lacked an exact constant-primer or identifier match. High-quality paired reads were merged with COPE v1.2.5, and unique nucleotide sequences were defined as clonotypes. Clonotypes were aligned to IMGT TRBV, TRBD and TRBJ reference segments using MiTCR v1.1. Only V-J combinations with frequency above 0.0001, covering approximately 99% of repertoires, were analysed. The TCS score was defined as F50 (clonal expansion) divided by E x V (chaos), with BLOSUM62-based TCRdist calculated between CDR3 peptides within each V-J. Welch's t-statistics and random forest reduced fewer than 600 V-J features to 13, which were used in a naive Bayes classifier (R e1071). TCRdb reprocessed the public reads (quality trimming at Q25 with fastp, clone calling with MiXCR) and kept in-frame beta chains. Each entry is one CDR3 protein sequence, shown with its most common DNA and genes. TCRdb's processing, not the authors' own work, is the source of the V and J calls. This sample is represented by about 400,000 distinct CDR3 sequences; about 14% of them were singletons. Around 20% of the sample goes to the ten largest clones.

Moderately to severely active disease, a Clinical Activity Score of at least 3, a NOSPECS grade of at least 4, and a duration under 3 months were present in ophthalmopathy patients. Exclusion was applied to patients with uncontrolled infections, other autoimmune diseases, pregnancy or lactation. Clinical symptoms, serum thyroxine and TRAb, thyroid ultrasound, and orbital computed tomography formed the basis for the diagnoses. Ficoll-Paque density gradient centrifugation was used to isolate PBMCs from 8.5 to 10 ml of fresh peripheral blood. Total RNA was extracted using Trizol reagent, and RNA quality was assessed on an Agilent 2100 Bioanalyzer. About this clonotype: Its antigen is still unknown. Qualities for individual bases were not recorded, and no much larger clone is one base off.

A distance of 14 bases separates the germline ends of V and J, which lose 5 bases and 7 bases respectively. The CDR1 and CDR2 encoded by the germline V gene (reference sequence) are PRHDT and FYEKMQ. From the cysteine up to the phenylalanine, the CDR3 has a length of 13 residues. The sequence is cut down to CDR3 DNA, 39 bases in frame from base 1. The receptor's source is a woman under 40 with Graves' ophthalmopathy. Source material: blood. Rearrangement joined TRBV13 to TRBJ1-2, and the D gene may be TRBD1, 6 bases matching. The CDR3 region has the sequence CASSQGGTGGYTF. The nucleotide sequence reads as follows: TGTGCCAGCAGCCAAGGGGGTACTGGTGGCTACACCTTC. Full variable domain (CDR3 extended with the reference TRBV13 and TRBJ1-2 proteins): AAGVIQSPRHLIKEKRETATLKCYPIPRHDTVYWYQQGPGQDPQFLISFYEKMQSDKGSIPDRFSAQQFSDYHSELNMSSLELGDSALYFCASSQGGTGGYTFGSGTRLTVV.